This TCR beta chain appears in the sequencing data of a study of T cell repertoires in cytomegalovirus infection. In TCRdb, the reads were re-called with MiXCR into one record per CDR3 protein. Altogether 230,000 or so distinct CDR3 sequences are present, over 15% being singletons, with the ten largest covering about half. The source of this sequence is a human donor in good health (CMV status not recorded). Some clones in this sample may be carry-over from other donors' samples. Sequences were obtained from CD8+ T cells from PBMCs.

In DNA form, the CDR3 reads TGTGCCACCAGCAGAGATCTAGAAGGGGTGGAAAATCAGCCCCAGCATTTT. Its translation: CATSRDLEGVENQPQHF. The chain carries TRBV15 and TRBJ1-5, with D possibly being TRBD1 (5 bases). V lost 0 bases and J lost 4, with 16 bases in between. Germline-derived CDR1 and CDR2 are LNHNV and YYDKDF (reference sequence). The CDR3 consists of 17 residues.